This T cell receptor beta chain was sequenced in a study of cytomegalovirus exposure and HLA in healthy donors. The CDR3 covers 12 residues. Per the germline V gene, CDR1 is ENHRY and CDR2 is SYGVKD. V was pared by 6 bases and J by 5 bases, with 4 bases of the junction left unmatched. General study findings and limits: TCR beta chains associated with HLA were, in a later analysis, more clonally expanded than equally common others.

The PCR made use of 60 Vbeta and 13 Jbeta primers. Assay: immunoSEQ multiplex PCR; the TCRdb copy retains only in-frame clones and omits some. The sample consists of some 130,000 clones, roughly three fifths of them appearing once. This clone was counted between two and nine times. Its antigen is as yet unknown. The V and J genes are TRBV10-3 and TRBJ2-7; the match to TRBD1 covers 7 bases. The TCR was taken from a man aged 40-50 years in good health and CMV-seropositive. Sequencing was performed on PBMCs. As DNA, the CDR3 is TGTGCCATCAGGACAGGGACGGACGAGCAGTACTTC. Residues: CAIRTGTDEQYF.